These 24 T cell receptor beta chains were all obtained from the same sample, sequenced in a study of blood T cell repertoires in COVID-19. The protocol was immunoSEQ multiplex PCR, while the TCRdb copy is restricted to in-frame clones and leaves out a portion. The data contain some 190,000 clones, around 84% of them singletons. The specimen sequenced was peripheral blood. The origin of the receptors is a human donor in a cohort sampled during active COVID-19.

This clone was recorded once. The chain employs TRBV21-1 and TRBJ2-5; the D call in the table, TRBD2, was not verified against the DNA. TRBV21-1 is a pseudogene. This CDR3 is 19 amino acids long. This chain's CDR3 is CASSKFWVRTSGHQETQYF. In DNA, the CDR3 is TGTGCCAGCAGCAAATTCTGGGTACGGACTAGCGGACACCAAGAGACCCAGTACTTC.

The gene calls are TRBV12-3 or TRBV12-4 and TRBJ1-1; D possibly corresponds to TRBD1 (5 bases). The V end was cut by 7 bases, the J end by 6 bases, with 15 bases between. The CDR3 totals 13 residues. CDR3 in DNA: TGTGCCAGCATCCGGGCCCCAGGGCCTGAAGCTTTCTTT. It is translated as CASIRAPGPEAFF.

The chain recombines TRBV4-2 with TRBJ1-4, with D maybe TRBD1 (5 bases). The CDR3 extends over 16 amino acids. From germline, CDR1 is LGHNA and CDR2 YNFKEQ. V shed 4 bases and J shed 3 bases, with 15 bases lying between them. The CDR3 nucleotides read TGTGCCAGCAGCCCCACAAAACAGGTCCCTAATGAAAAACTGTTTTTT. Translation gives CASSPTKQVPNEKLFF.

The CDR3 sequence is CASSPNSGSAETQYF. In DNA, the CDR3 is TGTGCCAGCAGCCCTAATAGCGGGAGCGCGGAGACCCAGTACTTC. The chain carries TRBV7-9 and TRBJ2-5; 9 bases are a match to TRBD2. V lost 5 bases and J lost 5; bases outside the gene matches: 9. CDR1 and CDR2 (germline): SEHNR, FQNEAQ (reference sequence). CDR3 length equals 15 residues. Supplemented by reference TRBV7-9 and TRBJ2-5, the full variable domain reads DTGVSQNPRHKITKRGQNVTFRCDPISEHNRLYWYRQTLGQGPEFLTYFQNEAQLEKSRLLSDRFSAERPKGSFSTLEIQRTEQGDSAMYLCASSPNSGSAETQYFGPGTRLLVL.

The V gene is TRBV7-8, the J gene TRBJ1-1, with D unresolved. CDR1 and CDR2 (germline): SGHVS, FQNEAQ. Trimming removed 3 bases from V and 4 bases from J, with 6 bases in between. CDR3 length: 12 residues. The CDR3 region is CASSLRSTEAFF. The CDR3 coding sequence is TGTGCCAGCAGCTTGAGGAGCACTGAAGCTTTCTTT.

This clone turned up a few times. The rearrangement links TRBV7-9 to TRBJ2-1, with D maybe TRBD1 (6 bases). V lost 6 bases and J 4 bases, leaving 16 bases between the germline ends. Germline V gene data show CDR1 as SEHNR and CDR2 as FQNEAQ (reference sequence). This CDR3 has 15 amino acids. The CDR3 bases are TGTGCCAGCAGTCCGACAGGATGGGGTTACAATGAGCAGTTCTTC. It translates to CASSPTGWGYNEQFF. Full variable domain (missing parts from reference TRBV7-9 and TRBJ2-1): DTGVSQNPRHKITKRGQNVTFRCDPISEHNRLYWYRQTLGQGPEFLTYFQNEAQLEKSRLLSDRFSAERPKGSFSTLEIQRTEQGDSAMYLCASSPTGWGYNEQFFGPGTRLTVL.

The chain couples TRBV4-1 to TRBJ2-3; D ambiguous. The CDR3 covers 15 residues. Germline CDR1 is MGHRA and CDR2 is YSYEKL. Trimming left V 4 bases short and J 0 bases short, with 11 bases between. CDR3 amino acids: CASSLVQVSTDTQYF. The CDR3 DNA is TGCGCCAGCAGCCTAGTGCAGGTTAGCACAGATACGCAGTATTTT.

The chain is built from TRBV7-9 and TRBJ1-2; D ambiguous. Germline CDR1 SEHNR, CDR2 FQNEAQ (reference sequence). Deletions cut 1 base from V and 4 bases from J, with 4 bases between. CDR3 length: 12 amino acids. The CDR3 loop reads CASSLGSYGYTF. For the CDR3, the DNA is TGTGCCAGCAGCTTAGGGAGCTATGGCTACACCTTC.

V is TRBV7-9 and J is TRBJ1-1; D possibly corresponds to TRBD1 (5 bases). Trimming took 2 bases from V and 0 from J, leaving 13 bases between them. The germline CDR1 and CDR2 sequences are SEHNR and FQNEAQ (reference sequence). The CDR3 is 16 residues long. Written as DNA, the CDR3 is TGTGCCAGCAGCTTACAGGGATTCCCCTTGAACACTGAAGCTTTCTTT. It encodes CASSLQGFPLNTEAFF.

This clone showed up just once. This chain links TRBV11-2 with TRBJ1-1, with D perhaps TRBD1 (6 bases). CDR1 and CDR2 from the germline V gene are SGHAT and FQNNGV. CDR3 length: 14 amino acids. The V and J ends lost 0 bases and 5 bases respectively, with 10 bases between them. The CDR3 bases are TGTGCCAGCAGCTTAGAAACAGGGAGTACTGAAGCTTTCTTT. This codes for CASSLETGSTEAFF.

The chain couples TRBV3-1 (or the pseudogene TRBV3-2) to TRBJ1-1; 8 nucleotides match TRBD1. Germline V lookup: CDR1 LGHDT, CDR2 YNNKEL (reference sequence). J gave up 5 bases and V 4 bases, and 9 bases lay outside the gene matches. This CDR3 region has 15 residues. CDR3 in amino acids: CASSPQRTGITEAFF. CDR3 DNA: TGTGCCAGCAGCCCCCAACGGACAGGGATTACTGAAGCTTTCTTT.

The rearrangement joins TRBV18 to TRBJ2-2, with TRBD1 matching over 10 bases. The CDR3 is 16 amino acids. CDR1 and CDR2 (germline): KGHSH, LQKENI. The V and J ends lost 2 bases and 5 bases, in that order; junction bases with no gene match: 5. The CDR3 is CASSPTRQGATGELFF. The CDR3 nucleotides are TGTGCCAGCTCACCAACGAGACAGGGGGCGACCGGGGAGCTGTTTTTT.

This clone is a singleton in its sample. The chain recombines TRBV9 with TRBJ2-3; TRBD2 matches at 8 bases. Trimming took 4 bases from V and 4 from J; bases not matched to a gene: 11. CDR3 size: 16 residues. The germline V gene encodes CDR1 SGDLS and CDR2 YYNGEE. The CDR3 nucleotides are TGTGCCAGCAGCACAGAACTAGCGGATCCATCAGATACGCAGTATTTT. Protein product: CASSTELADPSDTQYF.

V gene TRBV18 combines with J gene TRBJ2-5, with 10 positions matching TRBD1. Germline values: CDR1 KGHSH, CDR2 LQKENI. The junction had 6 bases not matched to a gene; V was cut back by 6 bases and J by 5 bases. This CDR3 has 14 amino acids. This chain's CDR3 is CASSEGQGLETQYF. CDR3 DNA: TGTGCCAGCTCGGAGGGACAGGGGTTGGAGACCCAGTACTTC.

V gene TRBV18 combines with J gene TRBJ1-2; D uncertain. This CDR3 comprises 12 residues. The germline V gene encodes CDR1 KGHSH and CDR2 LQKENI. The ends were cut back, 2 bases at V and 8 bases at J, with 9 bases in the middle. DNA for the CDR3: TGTGCCAGCTCACCAAATCAGGAAGGCTACACCTTC. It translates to CASSPNQEGYTF.

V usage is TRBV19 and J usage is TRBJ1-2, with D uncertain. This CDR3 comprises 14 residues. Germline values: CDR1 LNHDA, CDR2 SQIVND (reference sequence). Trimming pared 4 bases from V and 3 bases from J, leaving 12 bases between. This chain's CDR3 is CASSTDGIYYGYTF. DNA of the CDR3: TGTGCCAGTAGTACCGACGGGATTTACTATGGCTACACCTTC.

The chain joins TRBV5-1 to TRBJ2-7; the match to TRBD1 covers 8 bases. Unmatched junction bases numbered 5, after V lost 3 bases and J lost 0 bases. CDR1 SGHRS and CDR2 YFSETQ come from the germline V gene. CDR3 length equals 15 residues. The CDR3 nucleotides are TGCGCCAGCAGCTCGGGACAGGCGAGCTCCTACGAGCAGTACTTC. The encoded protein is CASSSGQASSYEQYF.

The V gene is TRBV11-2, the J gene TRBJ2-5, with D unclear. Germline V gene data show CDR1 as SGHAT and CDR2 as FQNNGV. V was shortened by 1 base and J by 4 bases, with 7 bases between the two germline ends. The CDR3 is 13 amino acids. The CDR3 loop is CASSLASGETQYF. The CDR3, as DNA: TGTGCCAGCAGCTTAGCCAGTGGAGAGACCCAGTACTTC.

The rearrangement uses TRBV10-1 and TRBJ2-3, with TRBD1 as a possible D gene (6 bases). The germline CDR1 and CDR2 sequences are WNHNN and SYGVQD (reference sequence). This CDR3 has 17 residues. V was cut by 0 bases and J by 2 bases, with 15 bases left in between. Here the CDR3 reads CASSESTGAVDTDTQYF. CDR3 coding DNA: TGCGCCAGCAGTGAGTCGACAGGAGCAGTTGACACAGATACGCAGTATTTT.

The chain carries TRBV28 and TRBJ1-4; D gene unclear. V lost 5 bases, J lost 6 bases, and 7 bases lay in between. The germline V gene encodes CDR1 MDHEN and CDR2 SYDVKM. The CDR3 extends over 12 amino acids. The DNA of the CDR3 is TGTGCCAGCAGTCCTCGAGATGAAAAACTGTTTTTT. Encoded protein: CASSPRDEKLFF.

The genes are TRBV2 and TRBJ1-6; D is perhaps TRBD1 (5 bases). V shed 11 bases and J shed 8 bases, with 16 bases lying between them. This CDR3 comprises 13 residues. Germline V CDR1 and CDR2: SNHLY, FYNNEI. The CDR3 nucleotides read TGTGCCTGCCGGCAGGGTAGGGATTCACCCCTCCACTTT. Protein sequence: CACRQGRDSPLHF.

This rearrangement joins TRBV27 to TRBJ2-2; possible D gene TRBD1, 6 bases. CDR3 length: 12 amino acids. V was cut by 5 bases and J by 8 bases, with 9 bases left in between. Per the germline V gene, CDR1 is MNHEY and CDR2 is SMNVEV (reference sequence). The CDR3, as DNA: TGTGCCAGCAGTGGCAGGGGTGGGGAGCTGTTTTTT. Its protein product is CASSGRGGELFF.

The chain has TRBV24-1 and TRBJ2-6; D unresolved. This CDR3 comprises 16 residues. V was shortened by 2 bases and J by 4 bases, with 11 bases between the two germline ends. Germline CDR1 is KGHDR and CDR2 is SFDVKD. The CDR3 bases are TGTGCCACCAGTGATTCCCAGGTGGAAGGGGCCAACGTCCTGACTTTC. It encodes CATSDSQVEGANVLTF.

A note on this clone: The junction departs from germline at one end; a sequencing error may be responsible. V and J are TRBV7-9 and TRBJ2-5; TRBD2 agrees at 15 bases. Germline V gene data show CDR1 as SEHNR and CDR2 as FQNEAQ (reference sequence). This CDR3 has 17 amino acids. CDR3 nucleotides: TGTGCCAGCAGCGCCCCGGGACTAGCGGGGGGCCAACAGACCCAGTACTTC. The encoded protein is CASSAPGLAGGQQTQYF.